The entry below describes one T cell receptor beta chain. This sample is part of a study of Ad26.COV2.S vaccination and SARS-CoV-2 variants. This CDR3 region has 14 residues. Trimming took 6 bases from V and 7 from J, leaving 15 bases between them. Germline V gene sequence: CDR1 LNHNV, CDR2 YYDKDF (reference sequence). Specified treatment: about 20 received Ad26.COV2.S at low or high dose, single or two shots; about 5 received placebo; per-sample allocation not given. Vaccine and placebo recipients were sampled on day 63 after the first injection. Method: immunoSEQ multiplex PCR; TCRdb's copy keeps in-frame clones and lacks some. The sample lists 380,000 or so clones, about 87% occurring once.

The V gene is TRBV15, the J gene TRBJ2-2; TRBD2 is a possible D gene (7 bases). This TCR was recovered from a person between 18 and 65 years old who received the Ad26.COV2.S COVID-19 vaccine or a placebo. The sequenced sample was peripheral blood, obtained in a trial of Ad26.COV2.S vaccine versus placebo. The CDR3: CATRGGRNVGELFF. CDR3 nucleotide sequence: TGTGCCACCAGGGGGGGGCGAAACGTCGGGGAGCTGTTTTTT.